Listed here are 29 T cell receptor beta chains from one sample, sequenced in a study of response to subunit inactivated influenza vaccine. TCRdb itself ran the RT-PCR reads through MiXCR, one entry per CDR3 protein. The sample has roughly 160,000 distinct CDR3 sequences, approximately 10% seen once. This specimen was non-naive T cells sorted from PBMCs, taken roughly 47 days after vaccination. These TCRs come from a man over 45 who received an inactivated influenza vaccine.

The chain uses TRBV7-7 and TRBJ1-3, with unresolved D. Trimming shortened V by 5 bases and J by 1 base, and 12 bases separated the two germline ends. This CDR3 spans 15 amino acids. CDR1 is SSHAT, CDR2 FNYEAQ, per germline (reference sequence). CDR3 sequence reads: CASSPGHGSGNTIYF. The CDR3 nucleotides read TGTGCCAGCAGCCCGGGCCACGGGTCTGGAAACACCATATATTTT. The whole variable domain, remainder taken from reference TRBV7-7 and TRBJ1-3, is GAGVSQSPRYKVTKRGQDVTLRCDPISSHATLYWYQQALGQGPEFLTYFNYEAQPDKSGLPSDRFSAERPEGSISTLTIQRTEQRDSAMYRCASSPGHGSGNTIYFGEGSWLTVV.

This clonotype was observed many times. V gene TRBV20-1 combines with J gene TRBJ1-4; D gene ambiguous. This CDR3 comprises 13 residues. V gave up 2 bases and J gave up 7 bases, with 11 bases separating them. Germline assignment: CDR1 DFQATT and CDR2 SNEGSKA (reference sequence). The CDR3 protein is CSARSAYPEKLFF. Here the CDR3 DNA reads TGCAGTGCTAGATCAGCCTATCCTGAAAAACTGTTTTTT.

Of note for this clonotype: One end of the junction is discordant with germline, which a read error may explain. CDR3 sequence: CASSQDRGPEHYF. CDR3 in DNA: TGCGCCAGCAGCCAGGACAGGGGGCCCGAGCACTACTTC. The rearrangement uses TRBV4-3 and TRBJ2-7; 11 nucleotides align to TRBD1. Germline lookup yields CDR1 LGHNA and CDR2 YSLEER. The CDR3 covers 13 residues.

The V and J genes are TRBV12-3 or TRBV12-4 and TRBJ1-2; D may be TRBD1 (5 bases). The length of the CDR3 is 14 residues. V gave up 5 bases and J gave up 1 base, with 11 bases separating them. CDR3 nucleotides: TGTGCCAGCAGTCCGACGACAGTTAACTATGGCTACACCTTC. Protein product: CASSPTTVNYGYTF.

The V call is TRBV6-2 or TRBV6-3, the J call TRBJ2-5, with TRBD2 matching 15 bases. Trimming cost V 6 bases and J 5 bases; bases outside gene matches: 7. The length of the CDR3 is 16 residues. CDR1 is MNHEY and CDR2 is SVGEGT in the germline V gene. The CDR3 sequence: CASRLGLAGGRETQYF. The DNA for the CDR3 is TGTGCCAGCAGGTTGGGACTAGCGGGGGGTCGGGAGACCCAGTACTTC.

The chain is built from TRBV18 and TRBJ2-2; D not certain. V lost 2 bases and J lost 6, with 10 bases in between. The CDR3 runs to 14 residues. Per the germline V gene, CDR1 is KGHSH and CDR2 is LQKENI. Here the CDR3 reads CASSPGSSPGELFF. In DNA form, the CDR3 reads TGTGCCAGCTCACCAGGCAGCAGCCCCGGGGAGCTGTTTTTT.

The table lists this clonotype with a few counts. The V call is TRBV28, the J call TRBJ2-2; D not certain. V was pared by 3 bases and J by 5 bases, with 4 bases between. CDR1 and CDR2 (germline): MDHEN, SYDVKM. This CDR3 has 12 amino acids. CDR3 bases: TGTGCCAGCAGTTTTCATACCGGGGAGCTGTTTTTT. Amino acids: CASSFHTGELFF.

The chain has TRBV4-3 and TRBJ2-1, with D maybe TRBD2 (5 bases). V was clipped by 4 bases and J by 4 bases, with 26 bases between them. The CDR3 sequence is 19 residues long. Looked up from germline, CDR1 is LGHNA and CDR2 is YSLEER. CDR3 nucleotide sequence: TGCGCCAGCAGCCCTAAGTTTGATGTGTCGGCGGGCGTATACAATGAGCAGTTCTTC. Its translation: CASSPKFDVSAGVYNEQFF.

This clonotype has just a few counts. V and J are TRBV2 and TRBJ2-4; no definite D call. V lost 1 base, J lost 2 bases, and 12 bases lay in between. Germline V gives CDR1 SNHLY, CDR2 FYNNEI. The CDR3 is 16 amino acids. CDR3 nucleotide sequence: TGTGCCAGCAGTGAAGGTTGGCCTGCTACCAAAAACATTCAGTACTTC. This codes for CASSEGWPATKNIQYF.

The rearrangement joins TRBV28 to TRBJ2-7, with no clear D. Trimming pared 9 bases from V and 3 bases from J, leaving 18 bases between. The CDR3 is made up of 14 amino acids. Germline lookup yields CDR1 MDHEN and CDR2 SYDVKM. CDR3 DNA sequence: TGTGCCAGTCGGTCGGGTGGGATCCGCTACGAGCAGTACTTC. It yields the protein CASRSGGIRYEQYF.

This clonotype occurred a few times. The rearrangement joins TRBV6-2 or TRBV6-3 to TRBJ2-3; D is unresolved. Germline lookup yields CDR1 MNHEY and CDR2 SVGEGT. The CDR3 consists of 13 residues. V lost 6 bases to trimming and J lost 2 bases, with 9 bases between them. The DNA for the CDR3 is TGTGCCAGCAGCGACCCATACACAGATACGCAGTATTTT. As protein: CASSDPYTDTQYF.

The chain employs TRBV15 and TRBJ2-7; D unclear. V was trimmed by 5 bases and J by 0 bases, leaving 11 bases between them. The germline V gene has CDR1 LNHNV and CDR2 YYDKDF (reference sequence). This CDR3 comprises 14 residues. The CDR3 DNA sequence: TGTGCCACCAGCCCGGGCCTCCACTCCTACGAGCAGTACTTC. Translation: CATSPGLHSYEQYF.

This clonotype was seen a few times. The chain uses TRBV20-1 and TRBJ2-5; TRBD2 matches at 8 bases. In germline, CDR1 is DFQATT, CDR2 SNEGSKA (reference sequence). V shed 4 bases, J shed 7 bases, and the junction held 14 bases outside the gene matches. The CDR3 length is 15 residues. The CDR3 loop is CSAIRGAGGGGTQYF. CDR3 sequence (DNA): TGCAGTGCTATAAGGGGTGCGGGAGGCGGTGGGACCCAGTACTTC.

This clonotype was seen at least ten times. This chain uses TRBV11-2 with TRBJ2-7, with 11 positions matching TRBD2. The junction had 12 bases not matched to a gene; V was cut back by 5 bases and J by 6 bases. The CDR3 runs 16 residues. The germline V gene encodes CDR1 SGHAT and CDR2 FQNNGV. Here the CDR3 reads CASSANIGTSGGEQYF. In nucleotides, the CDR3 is TGTGCCAGCAGCGCAAACATCGGGACTAGCGGTGGCGAGCAGTACTTC.

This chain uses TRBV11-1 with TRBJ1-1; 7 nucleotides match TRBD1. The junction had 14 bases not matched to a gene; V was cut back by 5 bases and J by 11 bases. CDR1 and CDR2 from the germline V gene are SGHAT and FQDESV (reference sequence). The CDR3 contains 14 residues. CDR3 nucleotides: TGTGCCAGCAGCCCACTAGGCAGACAGGGCGGGGCTTTCTTT. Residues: CASSPLGRQGGAFF.

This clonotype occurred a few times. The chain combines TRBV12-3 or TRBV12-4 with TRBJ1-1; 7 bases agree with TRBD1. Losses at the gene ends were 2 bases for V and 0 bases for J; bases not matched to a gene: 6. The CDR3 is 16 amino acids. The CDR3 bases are TGTGCCAGCAGTTTATCCAGGGGGGGCATGAACACTGAAGCTTTCTTT. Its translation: CASSLSRGGMNTEAFF.

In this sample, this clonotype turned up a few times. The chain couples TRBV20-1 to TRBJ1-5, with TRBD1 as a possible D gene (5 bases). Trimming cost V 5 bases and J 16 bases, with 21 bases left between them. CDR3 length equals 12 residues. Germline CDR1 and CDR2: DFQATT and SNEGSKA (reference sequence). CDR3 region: CSASPQRGINHF. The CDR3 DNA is TGCAGTGCTTCTCCCCAGAGGGGTATTAATCATTTT.

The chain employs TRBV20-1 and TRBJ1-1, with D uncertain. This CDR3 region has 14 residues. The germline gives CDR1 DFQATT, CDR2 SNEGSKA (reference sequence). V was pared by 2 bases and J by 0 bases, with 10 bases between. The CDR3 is CSARQEGMNTEAFF. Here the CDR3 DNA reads TGCAGTGCTAGACAGGAGGGCATGAACACTGAAGCTTTCTTT.

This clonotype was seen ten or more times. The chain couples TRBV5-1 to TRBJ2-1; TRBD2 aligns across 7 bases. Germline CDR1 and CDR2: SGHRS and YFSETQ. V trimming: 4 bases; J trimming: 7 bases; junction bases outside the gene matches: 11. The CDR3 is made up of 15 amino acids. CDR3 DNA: TGCGCCAGCAGCAGGAGCGGGGAAGTCTTGAATGAGCAGTTCTTC. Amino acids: CASSRSGEVLNEQFF.

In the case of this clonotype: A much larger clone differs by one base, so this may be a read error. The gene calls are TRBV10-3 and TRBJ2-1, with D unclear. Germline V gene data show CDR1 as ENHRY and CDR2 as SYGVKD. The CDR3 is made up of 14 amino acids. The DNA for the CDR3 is TGTGACATCAGTGATGAACTACCAAACAATGAGCAGTTCTTC. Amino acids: CDISDELPNNEQFF.

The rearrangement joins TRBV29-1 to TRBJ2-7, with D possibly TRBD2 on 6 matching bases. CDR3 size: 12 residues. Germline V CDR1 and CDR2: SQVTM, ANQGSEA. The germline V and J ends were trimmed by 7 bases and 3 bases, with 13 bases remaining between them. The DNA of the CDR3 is TGCAGCGCAGGCCCCGGGGGCTACGAGCAGTACTTC. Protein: CSAGPGGYEQYF.

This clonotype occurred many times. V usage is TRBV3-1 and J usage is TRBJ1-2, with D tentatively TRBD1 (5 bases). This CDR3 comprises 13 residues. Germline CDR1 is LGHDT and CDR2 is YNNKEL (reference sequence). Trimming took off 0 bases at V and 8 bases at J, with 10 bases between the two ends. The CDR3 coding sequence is TGTGCCAGCAGCCAAGATGGAGGGGTCGGCTACACCTTC. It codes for CASSQDGGVGYTF. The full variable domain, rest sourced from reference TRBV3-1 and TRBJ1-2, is DTAVSQTPKYLVTQMGNDKSIKCEQNLGHDTMYWYKQDSKKFLKIMFSYNNKELIINETVPNRFSPKSPDKAHLNLHINSLELGDSAVYFCASSQDGGVGYTFGSGTRLTVV.

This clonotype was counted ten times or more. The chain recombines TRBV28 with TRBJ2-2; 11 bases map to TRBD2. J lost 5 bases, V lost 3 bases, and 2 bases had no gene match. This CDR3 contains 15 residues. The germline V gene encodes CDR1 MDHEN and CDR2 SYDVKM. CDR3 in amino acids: CASSFWTSGTGELFF. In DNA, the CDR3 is TGTGCCAGCAGTTTTTGGACTAGCGGGACCGGGGAGCTGTTTTTT.

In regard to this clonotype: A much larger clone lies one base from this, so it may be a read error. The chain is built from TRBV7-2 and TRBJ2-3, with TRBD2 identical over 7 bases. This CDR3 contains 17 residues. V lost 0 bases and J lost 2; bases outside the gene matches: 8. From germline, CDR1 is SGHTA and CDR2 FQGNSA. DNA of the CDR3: TGTGCCAGCAGCTTAGCGTACGGGAGGACCCTCACAGATACGCAGTATTTT. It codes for CASSLAYGRTLTDTQYF. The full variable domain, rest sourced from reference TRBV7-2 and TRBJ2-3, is GAGVSQSPSNKVTEKGKDVELRCDPISGHTALYWYRQSLGQGLEFLIYFQGNSAPDKSGLPSDRFSAERTGGSVSTLTIQRTQQEDSAVYLCASSLAYGRTLTDTQYFGPGTRLTVL.

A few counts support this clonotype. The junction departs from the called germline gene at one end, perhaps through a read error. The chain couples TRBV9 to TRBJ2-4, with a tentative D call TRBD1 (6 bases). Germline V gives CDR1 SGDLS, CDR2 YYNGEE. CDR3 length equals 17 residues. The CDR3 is CASRVQGPVSKKNIQYF. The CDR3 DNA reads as TGTGCCAGCCGCGTCCAGGGGCCTGTTTCAAAAAAAAACATTCAGTACTTC.

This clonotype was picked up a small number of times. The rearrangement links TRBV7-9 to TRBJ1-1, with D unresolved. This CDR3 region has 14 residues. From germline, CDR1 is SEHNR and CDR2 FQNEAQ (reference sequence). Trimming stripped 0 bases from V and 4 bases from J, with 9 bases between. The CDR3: CASSLAYGGTEAFF. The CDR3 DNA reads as TGTGCCAGCAGCTTAGCGTATGGAGGCACTGAAGCTTTCTTT.

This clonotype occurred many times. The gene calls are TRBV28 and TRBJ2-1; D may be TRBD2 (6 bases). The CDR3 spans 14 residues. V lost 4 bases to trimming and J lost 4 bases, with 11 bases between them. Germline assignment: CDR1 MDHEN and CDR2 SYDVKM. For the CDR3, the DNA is TGTGCCAGCAGTTCCCCCGGGACTTACAATGAGCAGTTCTTC. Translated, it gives CASSSPGTYNEQFF.

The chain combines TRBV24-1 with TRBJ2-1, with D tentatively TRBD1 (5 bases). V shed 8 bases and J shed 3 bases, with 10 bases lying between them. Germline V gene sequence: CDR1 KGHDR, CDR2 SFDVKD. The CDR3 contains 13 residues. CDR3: CATTGSGYNEQFF. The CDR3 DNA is TGTGCCACCACAGGGTCTGGCTACAATGAGCAGTTCTTC.

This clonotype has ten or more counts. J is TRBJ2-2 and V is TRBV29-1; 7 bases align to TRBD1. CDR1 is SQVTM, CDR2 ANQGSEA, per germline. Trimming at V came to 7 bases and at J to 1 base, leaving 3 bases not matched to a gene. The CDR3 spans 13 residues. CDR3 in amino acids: CSAHRGNTGELFF. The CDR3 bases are TGCAGCGCCCACAGGGGGAACACCGGGGAGCTGTTTTTT.